This TCR beta chain was sequenced in a study of shared clonotypes between healthy human individuals. Study-wide results and limits: What naive subsets generally showed was a larger estimated richness than memory subsets showed.

Details on this clone: Antigen: not known. This sample also contains other DNA sequences that code for the same CDR3.

Investigators spread the genomic DNA of each subset evenly over several immunoSEQ plates. Assay used: immunoSEQ multiplex PCR; TCRdb lists only in-frame clones, some missing. Here the sample spans about 2.3 million clones, 80% to 95% being singletons. J lost 2 bases, V lost 5 bases, and 2 bases had no gene match. Germline lookup yields CDR1 SNHLY and CDR2 FYNNEI. The CDR3 contains 14 residues. Donors had no recently reported acute infections or vaccinations and were HIV-negative. Partitioning of CD4+ cells yielded a CD45RA+ naive subset and a CD45RA-negative memory subset. The sequenced material came from naive CD4+ T cells from PBMCs. Sample subset: CD45RA+ positively selected. This TCR was sampled from a man younger than 35 in good health. Some clones in this sample may be carry-over from other donors' samples. The rearrangement uses TRBV2 and TRBJ1-5; TRBD1 matches at 8 bases. CDR3 DNA: TGTGCCAGCAGTCAGGGACAGGGCAATCAGCCCCAGCATTTT. Translation gives CASSQGQGNQPQHF.